Listed below are T cell receptor beta chains from one sample, sequenced in a study of Tregs in tolerant kidney transplant recipients. Produced via immunoSEQ multiplex PCR; TCRdb's table is partial and in-frame only. The data contain some 21,000 clones, approximately 84% of them singletons. The specimen was CD8+ T cells from blood (PBMCs), collected 6 months after the transplant. The receptors stem from a human patient who received a combined kidney and bone marrow transplant. A subset of T cells may come from the graft donor. CDR3s include the opening cysteine and the closing phenylalanine or tryptophan. D genes are given only for firm matches. The size entry is marked missing in some rows and otherwise reads once, few, many or a size class.

TRBJ2-5 . . TRBV9 CASSGGGGTQYF TGTGCCAGCAGCGGGGGTGGAGGGACCCAGTACTTC
TRBJ1-6 . TRBD1 TRBV9 CASSEGTAYNSPLHF TGTGCCAGCAGCGAAGGGACAGCCTATAATTCACCCCTCCACTTT
TRBJ2-1 . . TRBV7-6 CASSLRDYNEQFF TGTGCCAGCAGCTTAAGAGACTACAATGAGCAGTTCTTC
TRBJ2-2 few . TRBV7-3 CASSPRPRRKHTGELFF TGTGCCAGCAGCCCCCGCCCCAGGCGAAAACACACCGGGGAGCTGTTTTTT
TRBJ2-7 . . TRBV7-8 CASSFGVSQRGNEQYF TGTGCCAGCAGCTTTGGGGTCAGCCAAAGGGGAAACGAGCAGTACTTC
TRBJ2-7 few TRBD1 TRBV7-9 CASSKTGFPYEQYF TGTGCCAGCAGCAAGACAGGGTTTCCCTACGAGCAGTACTTC
TRBJ1-2 . . TRBV5-6 CASSLAGGGYTF TGTGCCAGCAGCTTGGCCGGGGGAGGCTACACCTTC
TRBJ2-1 . . TRBV19 CASSPLVPGLRSNEQFF TGTGCCAGTAGTCCCCTTGTTCCAGGGTTAAGGAGCAATGAGCAGTTCTTC
TRBJ1-6 . TRBD1 TRBV5-1 CASSFYALGRGDSPLHF TGCGCCAGCAGCTTCTACGCCCTGGGCAGGGGGGATTCACCCCTCCACTTT
TRBJ2-1 . TRBD2 TRBV13 CASSYGSSGGYNEQFF TGTGCCAGCAGCTACGGCTCTAGCGGGGGCTACAATGAGCAGTTCTTC
TRBJ1-5 . . TRBV4-1 CASSPEDRSNQPQHF TGCGCCAGCTCCCCCGAAGACAGGTCCAATCAGCCCCAGCATTTT
TRBJ1-5 . . TRBV6-1 CASSELRNSNQPQHF TGTGCCAGCAGTGAATTGAGGAATAGCAATCAGCCCCAGCATTTT
TRBJ2-7 . TRBD1 TRBV6-1 CASSVDRVGNEQYF TGTGCCAGCAGCGTCGACAGGGTCGGTAACGAGCAGTACTTC
TRBJ2-1 . TRBD1 TRBV11-3 CASRTTGVESRFF TGTGCCAGCAGAACTACAGGGGTCGAATCTCGGTTCTTC
TRBJ1-5 few . TRBV6-5 CASRAGTNAWMPQHF TGTGCCAGCAGGGCGGGGACCAATGCCTGGATGCCCCAGCATTTT
TRBJ2-5 . TRBD2 TRBV13 CASSLGRTSGGADQETQYF TGTGCCAGCAGCTTAGGGAGGACTAGCGGGGGGGCGGACCAAGAGACCCAGTACTTC
TRBJ1-1 few . TRBV30 CAWSWQGNTEAFF TGTGCCTGGAGTTGGCAGGGCAACACTGAAGCTTTCTTT
TRBJ2-3 once TRBD2 TRBV7-9 CASSSRLAGSTDTQYF TGTGCCAGCAGCTCCCGACTAGCGGGAAGCACAGATACGCAGTATTTT
TRBJ2-7 once . TRBV5-1 CASSFEMGPAYEQYF TGCGCCAGCAGCTTCGAGATGGGCCCGGCCTACGAGCAGTACTTC
TRBJ2-3 . TRBD2 TRBV5-3 CARRLGLAGEEDTQYF TGTGCCAGAAGGTTGGGATTAGCGGGAGAGGAAGATACGCAGTATTTT
TRBJ2-7 . . TRBV4-2 CASRPTEGNEQYF TGTGCCAGCAGGCCCACAGAGGGCAACGAGCAGTACTTC
TRBJ2-3 . TRBD2 TRBV11-2 CASNLLAGHPDTQYF TGTGCCAGCAACCTTCTAGCGGGGCACCCGGATACGCAGTATTTT
TRBJ1-2 . . TRBV4-3 CASSQDVEGFISTGNGYTF TGCGCCAGCAGCCAAGATGTGGAGGGGTTCATATCTACCGGAAATGGCTACACCTTC
TRBJ2-7 . TRBD2 TRBV4-1 CASSPTGGGGEQYF TGCGCCAGCAGCCCGACCGGGGGGGGCGGCGAGCAGTACTTC
TRBJ2-3 few TRBD2 TRBV11-3 CASSSLAGDTDTQYF TGTGCCAGCAGCAGTCTAGCGGGAGACACAGATACGCAGTATTTT
TRBJ2-3 . . TRBV5-1 CASSLVQGLTDTQYF TGCGCCAGCAGCTTGGTGCAGGGACTCACAGATACGCAGTATTTT
TRBJ1-1 . . TRBV6-1 CASSEAENTEAFF TGTGCCAGCAGTGAGGCAGAGAACACTGAAGCTTTCTTT
TRBJ2-2 . . TRBV9 CASSVANREITGELFF TGTGCCAGCAGCGTAGCTAACAGGGAAATTACCGGGGAGCTGTTTTTT
TRBJ1-5 . . TRBV6-4 CANKGHPSNQPQHF TGTGCCAACAAGGGACACCCTAGCAATCAGCCCCAGCATTTT
TRBJ1-1 . TRBD1 TRBV5-3 CARSLGTGPNTEAFF TGTGCCAGAAGCTTGGGGACAGGGCCGAACACTGAAGCTTTCTTT
TRBJ2-3 . TRBD2 TRBV7-9 CASSHPLDSGFNTDTQYF TGTGCCAGCAGCCACCCCCTCGATAGCGGGTTTAACACAGATACGCAGTATTTT
TRBJ1-2 . . TRBV4-2 CASSLDQGSYGYTF TGTGCCAGCAGCTTAGACCAGGGGTCCTATGGCTACACCTTC
TRBJ2-1 few TRBD2 TRBV28 CASSLLAGEYNEQFF TGTGCCAGCAGTTTACTAGCGGGGGAGTACAATGAGCAGTTCTTC
TRBJ2-7 . . TRBV7-6 CASSLAWGRDEQYF TGTGCCAGCAGCTTAGCGTGGGGCAGGGACGAGCAGTACTTC
TRBJ2-1 . TRBD2 TRBV9 CASSVNLKREALNEQFF TGTGCCAGCAGCGTAAACCTCAAGCGGGAGGCTCTCAATGAGCAGTTCTTC
TRBJ2-1 . TRBD2 TRBV5-4 CASSLLAGDINEQFF TGTGCCAGCAGCTTACTAGCGGGGGATATAAATGAGCAGTTCTTC
TRBJ1-5 few . TRBV28 CASSFLQGNQPQHF TGTGCCAGCAGTTTTCTGCAGGGCAATCAGCCCCAGCATTTT
TRBJ2-5 . . TRBV7-9 CASSLVGDPGSAQYF TGTGCCAGCAGCTTGGTCGGCGACCCAGGGTCAGCCCAGTACTTC
TRBJ2-7 . . TRBV4-2 CASSQAAAAEQYF TGTGCCAGCAGCCAAGCAGCGGCGGCCGAGCAGTACTTC
TRBJ1-1 medium-sized . TRBV4-2 CASSQGYSQNTEAFF TGTGCCAGCAGCCAAGGGTACAGTCAGAACACTGAAGCTTTCTTT
TRBJ2-7 few TRBD2 TRBV5-6 CASSLQRGSYEQYF TGTGCCAGCAGCTTACAGCGGGGCTCCTACGAGCAGTACTTC
TRBJ1-3 . . TRBV4-1 CASSQGIDILNTIYF TGCGCCAGCAGCCAAGGAATAGACATATTGAACACCATATATTTT
TRBJ2-7 . . TRBV7-9 CASSFSGIYEQYF TGTGCCAGCAGCTTTAGCGGTATCTACGAGCAGTACTTC
TRBJ2-3 . TRBD2 TRBV29-1 CSVEGTSGLTDTQYF TGCAGCGTTGAAGGGACTAGCGGACTCACAGATACGCAGTATTTT
TRBJ2-7 . TRBD1 TRBV4-1 CASSQGPADRDFDEQYF TGCGCCAGCAGCCAAGGCCCCGCGGACAGGGACTTCGACGAGCAGTACTTC
TRBJ2-3 . . TRBV7-9 CASSLVLGVDTQYF TGTGCCAGCAGCTTAGTTCTAGGGGTAGATACGCAGTATTTT
TRBJ2-7 . . TRBV5-6 CASSLIDYEQYF TGTGCCAGCAGCTTGATAGACTACGAGCAGTACTTC
TRBJ2-1 . TRBD1 TRBV28 CASSWTGTDNEQFF TGTGCCAGCAGTTGGACAGGTACTGACAATGAGCAGTTCTTC